These 20 T cell receptor beta chains came from one sample sequenced in a study of cytomegalovirus exposure and HLA in healthy donors. Primers included in the PCR were 60 Vbeta and 13 Jbeta primers. Produced via immunoSEQ multiplex PCR; TCRdb's table is partial and in-frame only. The top ten clones hold roughly 15% of a sample with roughly 190,000 clones, roughly 74% of them seen once. The sequencing input was PBMCs. These receptors were taken from a woman aged 25-40 years in good health and CMV-seropositive.

This clone has a single count. V gene TRBV6-6 combines with J gene TRBJ2-1; TRBD2 matches 8 bases. Unmatched junction bases numbered 4, after V lost 0 bases and J lost 3 bases. Germline V CDR1 and CDR2: MNHNY, SVGAGI (reference sequence). The CDR3 length is 16 residues. The CDR3 spells CASSYSPSGYYNEQFF. The CDR3 DNA reads as TGTGCCAGCAGTTACTCACCTAGCGGGTACTACAATGAGCAGTTCTTC.

V gene TRBV5-8 combines with J gene TRBJ2-7; D possibly corresponds to TRBD2 (5 bases). Germline-derived CDR1 and CDR2 are SGHTS and YDEGEE. The CDR3 totals 14 residues. Trimming took off 7 bases at V and 0 bases at J, with 14 bases between the two ends. CDR3 bases: TGTGCCAGCGTCCCGGGATTGAGCTCCTACGAGCAGTACTTC. It translates to CASVPGLSSYEQYF.

V and J are TRBV7-8 and TRBJ2-5; 7 nucleotides line up with TRBD1. The CDR3 covers 14 residues. Unmatched junction bases numbered 8, after V lost 1 base and J lost 9 bases. The germline CDR1 and CDR2 sequences are SGHVS and FQNEAQ. The CDR3 region is CASSLDDRAEAQYF. CDR3 bases: TGTGCCAGCAGCTTAGATGACAGGGCCGAGGCCCAGTACTTC.

The rearrangement joins TRBV7-9 to TRBJ2-7; 7 bases agree with TRBD1. This CDR3 has 16 amino acids. The germline V gene encodes CDR1 SEHNR and CDR2 FQNEAQ (reference sequence). The J segment lost 4 bases and the V segment lost 5 bases, leaving 14 bases of the junction unmatched. CDR3 nucleotides: TGTGCCAGCAGCCAAGTGAGGGGGCGCGGACCTTACGAGCAGTACTTC. Protein sequence: CASSQVRGRGPYEQYF. The variable domain in full, with the rest retrieved from reference TRBV7-9 and TRBJ2-7, is DTGVSQNPRHKITKRGQNVTFRCDPISEHNRLYWYRQTLGQGPEFLTYFQNEAQLEKSRLLSDRFSAERPKGSFSTLEIQRTEQGDSAMYLCASSQVRGRGPYEQYFGPGTRLTVT.

V and J are TRBV18 and TRBJ2-7, with D tentatively TRBD2 (5 bases). The germline V gene has CDR1 KGHSH and CDR2 LQKENI. V was shortened by 0 bases and J by 0 bases, with 9 bases between the two germline ends. This CDR3 spans 15 amino acids. This CDR3 reads CASSPPERYSYEQYF. The CDR3 nucleotides read TGTGCCAGCTCACCACCGGAGCGGTACTCCTACGAGCAGTACTTC.

The V and J genes are TRBV27 and TRBJ1-1; TRBD1 is a possible D gene (6 bases). Per germline, CDR1 MNHEY and CDR2 SMNVEV (reference sequence). This CDR3 comprises 15 residues. V gave up 6 bases and J gave up 1 base, with 15 bases separating them. The DNA for the CDR3 is TGTGCCAGCAGATCGGGACAACGATCGAACACTGAAGCTTTCTTT. Translation: CASRSGQRSNTEAFF.

The rearrangement joins TRBV7-9 to TRBJ2-7, with 8 bases that match TRBD2. CDR1 is SEHNR, CDR2 FQNEAQ, per germline (reference sequence). The CDR3 contains 15 residues. After removal of 1 base from V and 2 bases from J, the junction contained 4 bases not matched to a gene. CDR3 nucleotides: TGTGCCAGCAGCTTAGTCGGACTAGCCGCCTACGAGCAGTACTTC. It codes for CASSLVGLAAYEQYF.

The rearrangement links TRBV28 to TRBJ1-2; a possible D gene is TRBD1 (5 bases). CDR3 length: 12 residues. CDR1 MDHEN and CDR2 SYDVKM come from the germline V gene. The V gene lost 5 bases and the J gene lost 7 bases, with 11 bases spanning the gap. The CDR3 DNA sequence: TGTGCCAGCAGTCCCAAAGGGGTTGGCTACACCTTC. It translates to CASSPKGVGYTF.

This clone was observed once. The J gene is TRBJ2-2, the V gene TRBV19; D may be TRBD1 (5 bases). The germline V gene encodes CDR1 LNHDA and CDR2 SQIVND (reference sequence). V was cut by 3 bases and J by 2 bases, with 7 bases left in between. The length of the CDR3 is 14 residues. The CDR3 nucleotides are TGTGCCAGTAGTATTGGGGCAAACACCGGGGAGCTGTTTTTT. It is translated as CASSIGANTGELFF.

This sequence joins TRBV7-2 and TRBJ2-5, with 7 bases aligning to TRBD2. The CDR3 runs to 15 residues. Trimming removed 0 bases from V and 2 bases from J; junction bases left unmatched: 3. The germline gives CDR1 SGHTA, CDR2 FQGNSA. The DNA of the CDR3 is TGTGCCAGCAGCTTAGCCCCGGGACTACAAGAGACCCAGTACTTC. It encodes CASSLAPGLQETQYF.

The chain links TRBV6-5 to TRBJ2-2, with 8 bases fitting TRBD2. The CDR3 runs to 15 residues. Germline V lookup: CDR1 MNHEY, CDR2 SVGAGI. Trimming removed 6 bases from V and 4 bases from J; junction bases left unmatched: 7. CDR3 loop: CASRTPGGRTGELFF. The CDR3 nucleotides are TGTGCCAGCAGGACCCCGGGGGGGCGCACCGGGGAGCTGTTTTTT.

The V gene is TRBV10-1, the J gene TRBJ2-3, with TRBD1 as a possible D gene (5 bases). There are 16 residues in the CDR3. Germline-derived CDR1 and CDR2 are WNHNN and SYGVQD (reference sequence). Trimming removed 5 bases at V and 4 bases at J, with 19 bases between. The CDR3 spells CASSIWSPGPSDTQYF. Written as DNA, the CDR3 is TGCGCCAGCAGTATCTGGTCGCCAGGGCCCTCAGATACGCAGTATTTT.

The rearrangement links TRBV7-2 to TRBJ1-2, with D hard to call. The germline CDR1 and CDR2 sequences are SGHTA and FQGNSA. Between the trimmed V and J ends, which lost 0 bases and 7 bases, there was a span of 15 bases. The CDR3 spans 15 residues. As DNA, the CDR3 is TGTGCCAGCAGCTTAGCCGAGCAGACTCCTAGTGGCTACACCTTC. Translation: CASSLAEQTPSGYTF.

This rearrangement joins TRBV5-4 to TRBJ2-3; 8 bases match TRBD1. V shed 3 bases and J 1 base; nucleotides not matched to a gene: 4. The CDR3 length is 15 residues. CDR1 SGHNT and CDR2 YYREEE come from the germline V gene (reference sequence). The CDR3 protein is CASSSGQARTDTQYF. The CDR3 bases are TGTGCCAGCAGCTCGGGACAGGCCCGCACAGATACGCAGTATTTT.

The V and J genes are TRBV11-3 and TRBJ2-5; TRBD2 agrees at 12 bases. The trim removed 5 bases at V and 4 bases at J, leaving 2 bases unmatched. The CDR3 contains 14 residues. Germline V lookup: CDR1 SGHNT, CDR2 YENEEA. CDR3 in DNA: TGTGCCAGCAGCGTGACTAGCGGGAGAGAGACCCAGTACTTC. This codes for CASSVTSGRETQYF.

This chain uses TRBV7-9 with TRBJ2-5; the match to TRBD2 covers 7 bases. Per germline, CDR1 SEHNR and CDR2 FQNEAQ (reference sequence). The CDR3 runs to 14 residues. V was pared by 4 bases and J by 2 bases, with 4 bases of the junction left unmatched. This CDR3 reads CASSSGLVQETQYF. The CDR3 coding sequence is TGTGCCAGCAGCTCCGGACTAGTGCAAGAGACCCAGTACTTC.

The chain recombines TRBV9 with TRBJ1-2, with a tentative D call TRBD1 (5 bases). The V end was cut by 0 bases, the J end by 6 bases, with 9 bases between. The CDR3 has 13 amino acids. Germline assignment: CDR1 SGDLS and CDR2 YYNGEE. The CDR3: CASSVVGEDGYTF. The CDR3 nucleotides are TGTGCCAGCAGCGTAGTAGGGGAGGATGGCTACACCTTC. The entire variable domain, with the rest obtained from reference TRBV9 and TRBJ1-2, is as follows: DSGVTQTPKHLITATGQRVTLRCSPRSGDLSVYWYQQSLDQGLQFLIQYYNGEERAKGNILERFSAQQFPDLHSELNLSSLELGDSALYFCASSVVGEDGYTFGSGTRLTVV.

V gene TRBV7-9 combines with J gene TRBJ1-4; tentative D call: TRBD1 (5 bases). Germline CDR1 is SEHNR and CDR2 is FQNEAQ (reference sequence). The CDR3 runs to 14 residues. V dropped 2 bases and J dropped 11 bases, with 15 bases sitting between them. The CDR3 coding sequence is TGTGCCAGCAGCTTAATACCAGGGCCTTCGAAACTGTTTTTT. It specifies CASSLIPGPSKLFF.

This clone appeared a single time. This chain connects TRBV21-1 to TRBJ1-5; the table's D call of TRBD1 was not tested on the DNA. TRBV21-1 is assigned pseudogene status. This CDR3 region has 16 residues. The CDR3 region has the DNA TGTGCCAGCAGCAGGGGACAGGGGCTATTAGTTCAGCCCCAGCATTTT. The encoded protein is CASSRGQGLLVQPQHF.

Only one count was recorded for this clone. The rearrangement links TRBV28 to TRBJ1-1, with TRBD1 as a possible D gene (6 bases). Per the germline V gene, CDR1 is MDHEN and CDR2 is SYDVKM. Trimming left V 7 bases short and J 0 bases short, with 12 bases between. This CDR3 contains 14 residues. The CDR3 DNA reads TGTGCCAGCACCCACAACAGGGTGAACACTGAAGCTTTCTTT. Its translation: CASTHNRVNTEAFF. Using reference TRBV28 and TRBJ1-1 for the parts outside the CDR3, the full variable domain is DVKVTQSSRYLVKRTGEKVFLECVQDMDHENMFWYRQDPGLGLRLIYFSYDVKMKEKGDIPEGYSVSREKKERFSLILESASTNQTSMYLCASTHNRVNTEAFFGQGTRLTVV.